The 12 T cell receptor beta chains presented below share a single source sample, sequenced in a study of shared clonotypes between healthy human individuals. TCRdb keeps only in-frame clones here, not all; method: immunoSEQ multiplex PCR. This sample carries fewer than 200,000 clones, over 85% of them seen once, and the ten largest clones take about 0.067%. The specimen was naive CD4+ T cells sorted from blood. The subset here: CD45RA+ positively selected. Receptor source: a woman aged 25 to 39 in good health.

This chain uses TRBV28 with TRBJ2-7; 7 nucleotides agree with TRBD1. The CDR3 length is 13 residues. V dropped 2 bases and J dropped 4; count of bases not matched to a gene: 2. The germline V gene encodes CDR1 MDHEN and CDR2 SYDVKM. The CDR3 sequence: CASSLVQGYEQYF. CDR3 in DNA: TGTGCCAGCAGTTTAGTACAGGGGTACGAGCAGTACTTC.

This chain uses TRBV29-1 with TRBJ2-5; perhaps TRBD1 as D (5 bases). The DNA end is more similar to TRBJ2-7, so the J call may be wrong. CDR1 and CDR2 from the germline V gene are SQVTM and ANQGSEA. This CDR3 is 19 amino acids long. The CDR3 region is CSVRAPQRAGMLSSYEQYF. The CDR3 DNA follows: TGCAGCGTTCGGGCGCCCCAAAGGGCAGGGATGTTATCGTCCTACGAGCAGTACTTC.

The rearrangement links TRBV25-1 to TRBJ2-1; 14 nucleotides align to TRBD2. From germline, CDR1 is MGHDK and CDR2 SYGVNS. The V segment lost 7 bases and the J segment 14 bases; nucleotides outside the gene matches: 4. This CDR3 has 12 amino acids. CDR3 nucleotides: TGTGCCAGCACCGGGACTAGCGGGAGAGAGTTCTTC. Translation: CASTGTSGREFF.

This clone was found once. The chain recombines TRBV6-5 with TRBJ1-2, with a weak D call TRBD1 (5 bases). The CDR3 is 14 amino acids. The V gene's germline CDR1 is MNHEY and CDR2 SVGAGI. V lost 6 bases and J 8 bases, leaving 19 bases between the germline ends. For the CDR3, the DNA is TGTGCCAGCAGACCCGAACAACAGGTTGGCGGCTACACCTTC. Translated: CASRPEQQVGGYTF.

The chain combines TRBV30 with TRBJ2-5, with D unresolved. Judging by the DNA end, TRBJ2-7 fits better; the J call may be wrong. The CDR3 totals 11 residues. The germline CDR1 and CDR2 sequences are GTSNPN and SVGIG (reference sequence). The CDR3 loop is CAWSVSYEQYF. CDR3 DNA: TGTGCCTGGAGTGTCAGCTACGAGCAGTACTTC.

The chain uses TRBV4-2 and TRBJ2-5; a possible D gene is TRBD2 (6 bases). The J call may be wrong; the DNA end is better matched by TRBJ2-7. CDR1 is LGHNA, CDR2 YNFKEQ, per germline. The CDR3 has 16 amino acids. The CDR3 region has the DNA TGTGCCAGCAGCCTGAAGCCGGGACTGGACTCCTACGAGCAGTACTTC. This gives the protein CASSLKPGLDSYEQYF.

The chain has TRBV9 and TRBJ1-4; the D is unclear. This CDR3 is 15 amino acids long. CDR1 and CDR2 (germline): SGDLS, YYNGEE. Trimming shortened V by 1 base and J by 0 bases, and 7 bases separated the two germline ends. DNA of the CDR3: TGTGCCAGCAGCGTACAGCCTGCAACTAATGAAAAACTGTTTTTT. Amino acid sequence: CASSVQPATNEKLFF.

The chain employs TRBV7-3 and TRBJ1-1; tentative D call: TRBD1 (5 bases). The CDR3 is 14 residues long. CDR1 is SGHTA and CDR2 is FQGTGA in the germline V gene. Trimming left V 5 bases short and J 8 bases short, with 18 bases between. This CDR3 reads CASSLTPDSHEAFF. The CDR3 nucleotides are TGTGCCAGCAGCCTGACTCCCGACAGTCACGAAGCTTTCTTT.

The chain uses TRBV15 and TRBJ1-5; 7 bases are a match to TRBD1. Germline assignment: CDR1 LNHNV and CDR2 YYDKDF (reference sequence). Trimming took 5 bases from V and 4 from J; bases not matched to a gene: 5. This CDR3 has 14 amino acids. CDR3 in amino acids: CATSPGQTNQPQHF. In DNA form, the CDR3 reads TGTGCCACCAGCCCGGGACAGACAAATCAGCCCCAGCATTTT.

The rearrangement links TRBV7-9 to TRBJ1-3; TRBD1 is a possible D gene (6 bases). The CDR3 is made up of 16 amino acids. Trimming took off 3 bases at V and 0 bases at J, with 12 bases between the two ends. CDR1 is SEHNR and CDR2 is FQNEAQ in the germline V gene (reference sequence). Here the CDR3 reads CASSLLTGLSGNTIYF. CDR3 coding DNA: TGTGCCAGCAGCTTGTTGACAGGCCTCTCTGGAAACACCATATATTTT.

The J gene is TRBJ2-2, the V gene TRBV5-1; D perhaps matches TRBD1 (5 bases). The CDR3 has 16 residues. Germline V lookup: CDR1 SGHRS, CDR2 YFSETQ. V shed 2 bases and J shed 2 bases, with 13 bases lying between them. The DNA for the CDR3 is TGCGCCAGCAGCTTTATAAGGGGCGGTAACACCGGGGAGCTGTTTTTT. As protein: CASSFIRGGNTGELFF.

The V gene is TRBV11-2, the J gene TRBJ2-1, with 12 bases identical to TRBD2. The V gene's germline CDR1 is SGHAT and CDR2 FQNNGV. This CDR3 contains 17 residues. V shed 5 bases, J shed 7 bases, and the junction held 12 bases outside the gene matches. The CDR3 sequence: CASSDDPSGRARNEQFF. Written as DNA, the CDR3 is TGTGCCAGCAGCGACGATCCTAGCGGGAGGGCAAGGAATGAGCAGTTCTTC.